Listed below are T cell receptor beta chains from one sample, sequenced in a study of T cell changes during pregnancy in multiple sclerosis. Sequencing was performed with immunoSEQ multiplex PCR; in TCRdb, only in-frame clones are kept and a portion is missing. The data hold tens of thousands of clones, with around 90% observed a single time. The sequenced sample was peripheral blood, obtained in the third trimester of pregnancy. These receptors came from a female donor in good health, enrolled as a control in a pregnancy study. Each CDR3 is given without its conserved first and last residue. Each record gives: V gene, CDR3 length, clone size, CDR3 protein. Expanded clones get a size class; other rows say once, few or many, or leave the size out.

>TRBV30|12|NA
AWRPRYTSYEQY
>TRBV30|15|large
AWRAWRDLSSSYEQY
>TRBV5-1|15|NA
ASSLVRTSGGSGELF
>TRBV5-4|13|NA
ASRSELAGEETQY
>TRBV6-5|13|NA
ASSYAPAPREKLF
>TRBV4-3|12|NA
ASSQGQGGTEAF
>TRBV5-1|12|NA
ASSQTSGRYEQY
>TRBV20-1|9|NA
SAATSVSQY
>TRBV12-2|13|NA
ASRLALRINSPLH
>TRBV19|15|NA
ASRPNLAGGTYNEQF
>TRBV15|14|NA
ATSRGQGATNEKLF
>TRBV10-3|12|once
AISAGTGEYGYT
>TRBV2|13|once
ASSEATSSYNEQF
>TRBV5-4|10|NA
ASSVENQPQH
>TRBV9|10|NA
ASSITSGEQF
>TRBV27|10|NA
ASSGTSGRAF
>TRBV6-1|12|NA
ASSEASGQGCYT
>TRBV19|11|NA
ATGSGSSNEQF
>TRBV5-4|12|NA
ASSLAGLYNEQF
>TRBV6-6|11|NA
ATQDTQNTEAF
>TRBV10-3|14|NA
AISPDRGTEGNTIY
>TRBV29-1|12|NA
SVRPGQMNTEAF
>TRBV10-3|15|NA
AITPGLAGGYGGELF
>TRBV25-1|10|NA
ASSELDNEQF
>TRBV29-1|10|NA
SFSTGWRPQH
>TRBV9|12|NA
ASSAGQGPDTQY
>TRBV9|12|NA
ASRPGQDTGELF
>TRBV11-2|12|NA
ASSLDLIGQPQH
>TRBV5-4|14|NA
ASSRGQGGIYNEQF
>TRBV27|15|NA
ASSRQGRGASYNEQF
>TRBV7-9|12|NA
ASSQGLGSGEQY
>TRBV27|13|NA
ASSPRTGGNYGYT
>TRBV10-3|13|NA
AISRAGGPTDTQY
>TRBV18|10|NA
ASSTTANIQY
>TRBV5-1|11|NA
ASSSGQGALGT
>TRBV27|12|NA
ASSLTGVGNTIY
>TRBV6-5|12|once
ASSYTRDYREQY